This passage covers 7 T cell receptor beta chains from one sample sequenced in a study of OX40 agonist ivuxolimab in advanced cancers. This table comes from immunoSEQ multiplex PCR, and its TCRdb copy is limited to in-frame clones, with some not included. The sample includes about 79,000 clones, around 92% of them seen just once. The specimen was CD4+ or CD8+ T cells sorted from blood, collected in a trial of the OX40 agonist ivuxolimab. These TCRs come from an adult with an advanced solid tumor such as melanoma, head and neck, liver or kidney cancer.

The V and J genes are TRBV7-9 and TRBJ2-5; D remains ambiguous. The V and J ends lost 5 bases and 2 bases respectively, with 3 bases between them. The germline V gene has CDR1 SEHNR and CDR2 FQNEAQ (reference sequence). CDR3 length: 11 amino acids. CDR3 amino acids: CASSQQETQYF. CDR3 coding DNA: TGTGCCAGCAGCCAACAAGAGACCCAGTACTTC. The whole variable domain, remainder taken from reference TRBV7-9 and TRBJ2-5, is DTGVSQNPRHKITKRGQNVTFRCDPISEHNRLYWYRQTLGQGPEFLTYFQNEAQLEKSRLLSDRFSAERPKGSFSTLEIQRTEQGDSAMYLCASSQQETQYFGPGTRLLVL.

CDR3 bases: TGTGCCTGGATAGTACGGTTTGAAGCTTTCTTT. Translation: CAWIVRFEAFF. The chain employs TRBV30 and TRBJ1-1; D gene ambiguous. Trimming stripped 4 bases from V and 7 bases from J, with 10 bases between. Per germline, CDR1 GTSNPN and CDR2 SVGIG (reference sequence). This CDR3 spans 11 amino acids.

In this sample, this clone turned up a few times. V gene TRBV6-6 combines with J gene TRBJ2-3; D may be TRBD2 (5 bases). The CDR3 runs to 15 residues. Germline-derived CDR1 and CDR2 are MNHNY and SVGAGI (reference sequence). Deletions cut 4 bases from V and 5 bases from J, with 16 bases between. This CDR3 reads CASSLDSSAGDTQYF. As DNA, the CDR3 is TGTGCCAGCAGTTTGGACTCTTCTGCCGGAGATACGCAGTATTTT.

The CDR3 coding sequence is TGCGCCAGCAGCTTGACGCCGGTGGGGTTTTCTGGCTACACCTTC. It translates to CASSLTPVGFSGYTF. The V gene is TRBV5-1, the J gene TRBJ1-2; unclear D gene. Trimming took 1 base from V and 7 from J, leaving 17 bases between them. CDR1 and CDR2 (germline): SGHRS, YFSETQ. This CDR3 has 15 amino acids.

The chain recombines TRBV15 with TRBJ2-7; D is ambiguous. CDR3 size: 14 residues. Germline V CDR1 and CDR2: LNHNV, YYDKDF (reference sequence). Between the trimmed V and J ends, which lost 1 base and 0 bases, there was a span of 7 bases. The CDR3 reads CATSRGRASYEQYF. The CDR3 DNA follows: TGTGCCACCAGCAGAGGAAGGGCCTCCTACGAGCAGTACTTC.

The V call is TRBV11-2, the J call TRBJ2-1, with D perhaps TRBD2 (6 bases). Germline V gene data show CDR1 as SGHAT and CDR2 as FQNNGV. The V and J ends lost 1 base and 0 bases respectively, with 19 bases between them. The CDR3 length is 19 residues. The CDR3 bases are TGTGCCAGCAGCTTAGTAGTGGTCGATAGCGGAAGCTCCTACAATGAGCAGTTCTTC. This sequence encodes CASSLVVVDSGSSYNEQFF.

The V and J genes are TRBV29-1 and TRBJ2-5, with D maybe TRBD2 (5 bases). With the DNA end fitting TRBJ2-7 better, the J assignment may be wrong. Germline V CDR1 and CDR2: SQVTM, ANQGSEA. The CDR3 covers 20 residues. For the CDR3, the DNA is TGCAGCGTTGCATCCATGGGGATCGGGGTTCGCGGACGTCTCTCCTACGAGCAGTACTTC. Residues: CSVASMGIGVRGRLSYEQYF.